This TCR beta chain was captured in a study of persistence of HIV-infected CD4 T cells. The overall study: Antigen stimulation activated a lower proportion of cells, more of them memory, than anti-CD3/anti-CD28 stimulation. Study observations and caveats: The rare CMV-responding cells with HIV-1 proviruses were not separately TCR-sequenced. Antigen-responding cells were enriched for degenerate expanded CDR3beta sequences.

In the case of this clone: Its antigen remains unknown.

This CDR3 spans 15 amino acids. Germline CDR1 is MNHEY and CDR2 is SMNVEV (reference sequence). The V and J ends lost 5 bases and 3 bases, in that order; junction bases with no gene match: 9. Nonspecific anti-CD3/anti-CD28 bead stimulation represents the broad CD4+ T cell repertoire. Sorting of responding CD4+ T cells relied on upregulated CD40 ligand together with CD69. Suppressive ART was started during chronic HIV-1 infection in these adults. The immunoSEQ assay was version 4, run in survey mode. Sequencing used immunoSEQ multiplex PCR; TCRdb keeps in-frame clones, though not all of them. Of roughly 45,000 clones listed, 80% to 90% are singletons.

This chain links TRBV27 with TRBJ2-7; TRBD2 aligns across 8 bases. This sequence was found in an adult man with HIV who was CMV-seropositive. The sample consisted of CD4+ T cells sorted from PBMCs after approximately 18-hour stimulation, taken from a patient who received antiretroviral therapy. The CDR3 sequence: CASSPRGGGIYEQYF. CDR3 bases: TGTGCCAGCAGTCCTCGGGGGGGAGGGATCTACGAGCAGTACTTC.